The 25 T cell receptor beta chains reported below all come from one sample, sequenced in a study of shared clonotypes between healthy human individuals. Profiled with immunoSEQ multiplex PCR; TCRdb holds only in-frame clones, not every one. The sample has some 500,000 clones, about 80% seen once. Sequencing was done on a sample of PBMCs. These TCRs come from a woman aged 35 to 49 in good health. Some clones in this sample may be carry-over from other donors' samples.

The V call is TRBV7-2, the J call TRBJ1-5; 9 bases are a match to TRBD1. Germline V CDR1 and CDR2: SGHTA, FQGNSA. The CDR3 runs 16 residues. V lost 0 bases, J lost 3 bases, and 3 bases stayed unmatched. The CDR3 nucleotides are TGTGCCAGCAGCTTAGCTCGGACAGGGGCCAATCAGCCCCAGCATTTT. Protein product: CASSLARTGANQPQHF.

The genes are TRBV6-5 and TRBJ2-5; D is uncertain. V was trimmed by 4 bases and J by 5 bases, leaving 8 bases between them. CDR1 is MNHEY and CDR2 is SVGAGI in the germline V gene. The CDR3 has 12 amino acids. CDR3 loop: CASSSPAETQYF. CDR3 DNA: TGTGCCAGCAGTTCCCCTGCGGAGACCCAGTACTTC.

This chain joins TRBV19 and TRBJ2-7; TRBD2 matches 8 bases. Germline CDR1 is LNHDA and CDR2 is SQIVND (reference sequence). The CDR3 extends over 15 amino acids. V dropped 4 bases and J dropped 0; count of bases not matched to a gene: 5. The CDR3 sequence is CASSKQSGSSYEQYF. The CDR3, as DNA: TGTGCCAGTAGTAAGCAAAGCGGGAGCTCCTACGAGCAGTACTTC.

V and J are TRBV29-1 and TRBJ2-3; D unclear. The CDR3 loop spans 14 amino acids. V gave up 4 bases and J gave up 1 base, with 12 bases separating them. Germline V CDR1 and CDR2: SQVTM, ANQGSEA. The CDR3: CSVALSSGTDTQYF. CDR3 coding DNA: TGCAGCGTTGCACTATCAAGTGGCACAGATACGCAGTATTTT.

The chain recombines TRBV9 with TRBJ2-3; D ambiguous. With 0 bases removed from V and 2 bases from J, the gap between germline ends came to 10 bases. The CDR3 runs 15 residues. Germline CDR1 SGDLS, CDR2 YYNGEE. The CDR3 loop reads CASSVVGRATDTQYF. The CDR3 DNA sequence: TGTGCCAGCAGCGTAGTAGGTAGGGCCACAGATACGCAGTATTTT.

The chain has TRBV5-1 and TRBJ1-2; no reliable D call. Germline lookup yields CDR1 SGHRS and CDR2 YFSETQ. The CDR3 is made up of 15 amino acids. V was pared by 0 bases and J by 5 bases, with 14 bases between. The CDR3 loop is CASSLGPPPGYGYTF. The CDR3 region has the DNA TGCGCCAGCAGCTTGGGCCCTCCCCCTGGGTATGGCTACACCTTC.

Regarding this clone: It is likely a read error: a sequence one base away is far more abundant. Other DNA variants within this sample encode the same CDR3. The chain carries TRBV5-6 and TRBJ1-5, with D possibly TRBD1 on 5 matching bases. The CDR3 runs 17 residues. Germline V gene data show CDR1 as SGHDT and CDR2 as YYEEEE. V was shortened by 4 bases and J by 1 base, with 18 bases between the two germline ends. Here the CDR3 reads CASSLGRERPSNQPQHF. CDR3 nucleotides: TGTGCCAGCAGCCTGGGCAGGGAGAGACCAAGCAATCAGCCCCAGCATTTT.

This chain connects TRBV7-8 to TRBJ2-1; 10 bases are a match to TRBD2. Germline values: CDR1 SGHVS, CDR2 FQNEAQ. V shed 7 bases, J shed 5 bases, and the junction held 5 bases outside the gene matches. The CDR3 length is 14 residues. The CDR3 reads CASKGTSAHNEQFF. The CDR3 bases are TGTGCCAGCAAAGGGACTAGCGCTCACAATGAGCAGTTCTTC.

The V call is TRBV6-5, the J call TRBJ2-7; 11 bases fit TRBD2. The trim removed 4 bases at V and 0 bases at J, leaving 2 bases unmatched. The CDR3 totals 15 residues. Germline lookup yields CDR1 MNHEY and CDR2 SVGAGI. CDR3: CASSFTSGSSYEQYF. Here the CDR3 DNA reads TGTGCCAGCAGTTTCACTAGCGGGAGCTCCTACGAGCAGTACTTC.

V gene TRBV5-1 combines with J gene TRBJ2-5; D is undetermined. Looked up from germline, CDR1 is SGHRS and CDR2 is YFSETQ. V lost 4 bases to trimming and J lost 5 bases, with 9 bases between them. The CDR3 is 12 amino acids. The chain's CDR3 is CASSPPSETQYF. DNA for the CDR3: TGCGCCAGCAGCCCCCCGTCGGAGACCCAGTACTTC. The variable domain in full, with the rest retrieved from reference TRBV5-1 and TRBJ2-5, is KAGVTQTPRYLIKTRGQQVTLSCSPISGHRSVSWYQQTPGQGLQFLFEYFSETQRNKGNFPGRFSGRQFSNSRSEMNVSTLELGDSALYLCASSPPSETQYFGPGTRLLVL.

This clone was picked up a small number of times. The J gene is TRBJ2-2, the V gene TRBV10-1; no clear D gene. The CDR3 sequence is 13 residues long. The germline gives CDR1 WNHNN, CDR2 SYGVQD (reference sequence). The V end was cut by 3 bases, the J end by 1 base, with 3 bases between. CDR3 coding DNA: TGCGCCAGCAGTGACAGGAACACCGGGGAGCTGTTTTTT. It translates to CASSDRNTGELFF.

The rearrangement uses TRBV5-1 and TRBJ1-3; 9 bases map to TRBD1. V was pared by 4 bases and J by 0 bases, with 5 bases of the junction left unmatched. Germline lookup yields CDR1 SGHRS and CDR2 YFSETQ. The CDR3 has 16 residues. The CDR3 region is CASSGGQGSSGNTIYF. The DNA for the CDR3 is TGCGCCAGCAGCGGCGGACAGGGGAGCTCTGGAAACACCATATATTTT.

This sequence joins TRBV7-2 and TRBJ1-6; TRBD1 might be the D (6 bases). The germline V gene encodes CDR1 SGHTA and CDR2 FQGNSA. Trimming took 5 bases from V and 8 from J, leaving 13 bases between them. This CDR3 has 14 amino acids. This chain's CDR3 is CASSVYAGDSPLHF. The CDR3 DNA reads TGTGCCAGCAGCGTCTATGCAGGGGATTCACCCCTCCACTTT.

This clone was observed once. This chain connects TRBV7-6 to TRBJ2-6, with D unresolved. CDR3 length equals 16 residues. The germline V gene encodes CDR1 SGHVS and CDR2 FNYEAQ. V shed 1 base and J shed 2 bases, with 9 bases lying between them. The CDR3 spells CASSLGDLAGANVLTF. The CDR3 DNA is TGTGCCAGCAGCTTAGGAGATCTCGCTGGGGCCAACGTCCTGACTTTC. Together with reference TRBV7-6 and TRBJ2-6, the CDR3 gives the full variable domain: GAGVSQSPRYKVTKRGQDVALRCDPISGHVSLYWYRQALGQGPEFLTYFNYEAQQDKSGLPNDRFSAERPEGSISTLTIQRTEQRDSAMYRCASSLGDLAGANVLTFGAGSRLTVL.

This sequence joins TRBV30 and TRBJ2-7, with D perhaps TRBD1 (5 bases). The CDR3 is made up of 14 amino acids. Germline values: CDR1 GTSNPN, CDR2 SVGIG (reference sequence). V shed 0 bases and J shed 1 base, with 10 bases lying between them. The CDR3 coding sequence is TGTGCCTGGAGTGTAGGGGCAGTATCCTACGAGCAGTACTTC. This gives the protein CAWSVGAVSYEQYF.

This clone appeared a few times. The rearrangement joins TRBV10-3 to TRBJ1-3, with D perhaps matching TRBD1 (5 bases). CDR1 is ENHRY and CDR2 is SYGVKD in the germline V gene. The CDR3 length is 17 residues. V shed 0 bases and J shed 1 base, with 13 bases lying between them. CDR3 in DNA: TGTGCCATCAGTGAGTCCCAAGCAGGGAAGTCTGGAAACACCATATATTTT. It codes for CAISESQAGKSGNTIYF.

Comments on this clone: Additional DNA sequences in this sample encode the identical CDR3. CDR3 loop: CAWSVTRDSPLHF. As DNA, the CDR3 is TGTGCCTGGAGTGTAACGAGGGATTCACCCCTCCACTTT. The chain recombines TRBV30 with TRBJ1-6, with D hard to call. Germline V lookup: CDR1 GTSNPN, CDR2 SVGIG (reference sequence). The CDR3 length is 13 residues. The V end was cut by 0 bases, the J end by 8 bases, with 8 bases between.

This chain links TRBV14 with TRBJ1-3; TRBD1 agrees at 7 bases. Germline loops: CDR1 SGHDN, CDR2 FVKESK. Unmatched junction bases numbered 4, after V lost 5 bases and J lost 0 bases. The CDR3 length is 15 residues. This chain's CDR3 is CASSSRQGSGNTIYF. In DNA, the CDR3 is TGTGCCAGCAGCTCCCGACAGGGCTCTGGAAACACCATATATTTT.

The genes are TRBV18 and TRBJ2-3; D is undetermined. The CDR3 has 16 residues. The germline V gene has CDR1 KGHSH and CDR2 LQKENI. The V end lost 1 base, the J end lost 5 bases, and 16 bases lay between the germline ends. The CDR3 DNA sequence: TGTGCCAGCTCACCACGACGGGTTCCGAAAATAGATACGCAGTATTTT. It specifies CASSPRRVPKIDTQYF. Looking up the rest from reference TRBV18 and TRBJ2-3 gives the full variable domain: NAGVMQNPRHLVRRRGQEARLRCSPMKGHSHVYWYRQLPEEGLKFMVYLQKENIIDESGMPKERFSAEFPKEGPSILRIQQVVRGDSAAYFCASSPRRVPKIDTQYFGPGTRLTVL.

The V gene is TRBV2, the J gene TRBJ2-1; 7 positions agree with TRBD1. V lost 3 bases, J lost 5 bases, and 1 base stayed unmatched. Per the germline V gene, CDR1 is SNHLY and CDR2 is FYNNEI. CDR3 length equals 13 residues. DNA for the CDR3: TGTGCCAGCAGTGATACAGGGGACAATGAGCAGTTCTTC. Translated: CASSDTGDNEQFF.

The chain carries TRBV2 and TRBJ1-5; TRBD1 matches at 7 bases. V shed 2 bases, J shed 5 bases, and the junction held 6 bases outside the gene matches. This CDR3 has 15 amino acids. Germline V gene sequence: CDR1 SNHLY, CDR2 FYNNEI. Here the CDR3 DNA reads TGTGCCAGCAGTGAATCCGGGACAGTTTATCAGCCCCAGCATTTT. It translates to CASSESGTVYQPQHF.

The genes are TRBV25-1 and TRBJ1-2; 8 bases map to TRBD1. Trimming took 2 bases from V and 5 from J; bases not matched to a gene: 7. Germline assignment: CDR1 MGHDK and CDR2 SYGVNS. This CDR3 comprises 15 residues. CDR3 DNA sequence: TGTGCCAGCAGTGAAGTGGGGACAGGTCTGTATGGCTACACCTTC. It encodes CASSEVGTGLYGYTF.

V gene TRBV2 combines with J gene TRBJ2-2; a weak D match, TRBD2 (6 bases). V was shortened by 7 bases and J by 5 bases, with 17 bases between the two germline ends. CDR1 is SNHLY, CDR2 FYNNEI, per germline. This CDR3 contains 15 residues. The CDR3 protein is CASTVREWGTGELFF. The CDR3 bases are TGTGCCAGCACGGTACGGGAGTGGGGTACCGGGGAGCTGTTTTTT.

This clone has a single count. The chain recombines TRBV19 with TRBJ1-1, with 11 bases fitting TRBD1. J was trimmed by 3 bases and V by 2 bases; bases with no gene match: 5. The CDR3 length is 16 residues. CDR1 and CDR2 (germline): LNHDA, SQIVND (reference sequence). The CDR3 protein is CASSIRDRGLDTEAFF. The DNA of the CDR3 is TGTGCCAGTAGTATAAGGGACAGGGGGTTGGACACTGAAGCTTTCTTT.

CDR3 residues: CASSLTGTGMGETQYF. CDR3 bases: TGTGCCAGCAGCTTAACAGGGACCGGGATGGGGGAGACCCAGTACTTC. The gene calls are TRBV7-3 and TRBJ2-5; D tentatively fits TRBD1 or TRBD2 (5 bases each). CDR3 length equals 16 residues. V lost 0 bases and J lost 5, with 16 bases in between. Germline V gives CDR1 SGHTA, CDR2 FQGTGA.